The 28 T cell receptor beta chains reported below all come from one sample, sequenced in a study of regulatory T cells in long-lasting Graves disease. To make TCR beta libraries, researchers used iRepertoire HTBI primers and Arm-PCR of CDR3 regions. TCRdb reanalysed the multiplex PCR reads using MiXCR and keeps one entry per CDR3 protein. Found here are 350,000 to 550,000 distinct CDR3 sequences, over 15% of them singletons; the top ten hold 23%. The time point is: newly diagnosed GD, antithyroid drugs for less than 3 months. Extracted PBMC RNA gave rise to the TCR library. The same specimen was also included in a second study, on T cells in Graves' hyperthyroidism and ophthalmopathy.

The starting material was peripheral blood mononuclear cells (PBMCs), obtained at new diagnosis, from a patient treated with antithyroid drugs. The receptor source for this set is a young woman with Graves disease.

There are many counts of this clonotype. The chain uses TRBV11-3 and TRBJ1-1; D is possibly TRBD1 (6 bases). V was shortened by 3 bases and J by 6 bases, with 17 bases between the two germline ends. The CDR3 has 15 residues. Germline CDR1 reads SGHNT; CDR2 reads YENEEA. The DNA of the CDR3 is TGTGCCAGCAGCTTGCTACAGGGAAGATTCGCTGAAGCTTTCTTT. This encodes CASSLLQGRFAEAFF.

This clonotype has ten or more counts. The chain couples TRBV18 to TRBJ2-7; D gene unclear. Per germline, CDR1 KGHSH and CDR2 LQKENI. The CDR3 runs to 14 residues. Trimming shortened V by 0 bases and J by 3 bases, and 9 bases separated the two germline ends. In DNA, the CDR3 is TGTGCCAGCTCACCACCGGACGTTAGCTACGAGCAGTACTTC. Its protein is CASSPPDVSYEQYF.

This clonotype was detected many times. V usage is TRBV28 and J usage is TRBJ1-2; possibly TRBD1 for D (6 bases). CDR1 and CDR2 (germline): MDHEN, SYDVKM. The ends were cut back, 5 bases at V and 8 bases at J, with 15 bases in the middle. The CDR3 extends over 13 amino acids. CDR3 sequence: CASSVQGREGYTF. In nucleotides, the CDR3 is TGTGCCAGCAGTGTACAGGGTAGGGAGGGCTACACCTTC.

Many counts were recorded for this clonotype. The chain employs TRBV7-9 and TRBJ1-1, with unresolved D. Germline lookup yields CDR1 SEHNR and CDR2 FQNEAQ (reference sequence). Trimming took 8 bases from V and 0 from J, leaving 10 bases between them. CDR3 length equals 13 residues. The CDR3 DNA sequence: TGTGCCAGCGGGTTTGGGGTGAACACTGAAGCTTTCTTT. This gives the protein CASGFGVNTEAFF.

This rearrangement joins TRBV6-1 to TRBJ2-3, with D unclear. Trimming pared 5 bases from V and 0 bases from J, leaving 15 bases between. CDR1 is MNHNS, CDR2 SASEGT, per germline. This CDR3 contains 16 residues. CDR3 region: CASSPRLRPSTDTQYF. Written as DNA, the CDR3 is TGTGCCAGCAGTCCCCGACTGAGGCCTAGCACAGATACGCAGTATTTT.

This clonotype was recorded at least ten times. The rearrangement joins TRBV18 to TRBJ1-2; the D is unclear. CDR3 size: 13 residues. Germline CDR1 KGHSH, CDR2 LQKENI. V was clipped by 0 bases and J by 2 bases, with 4 bases between them. CDR3 sequence (DNA): TGTGCCAGCTCACCACCAGGGAACTATGGCTACACCTTC. Translated, it gives CASSPPGNYGYTF. Full variable domain (outside the CDR3, taken from reference TRBV18 and TRBJ1-2): NAGVMQNPRHLVRRRGQEARLRCSPMKGHSHVYWYRQLPEEGLKFMVYLQKENIIDESGMPKERFSAEFPKEGPSILRIQQVVRGDSAAYFCASSPPGNYGYTFGSGTRLTVV.

In this sample, this clonotype turned up a few times. The chain uses TRBV9 and TRBJ1-6; D possibly corresponds to TRBD1 (5 bases). The V gene's germline CDR1 is SGDLS and CDR2 YYNGEE. Deletions cut 3 bases from V and 7 bases from J, with 11 bases between. The CDR3 is made up of 14 amino acids. Written as DNA, the CDR3 is TGTGCCAGCAGCGGGGGACTGCGGAATTCACCCCTCCACTTT. It encodes CASSGGLRNSPLHF. The complete variable domain, with remaining parts taken from reference TRBV9 and TRBJ1-6, reads DSGVTQTPKHLITATGQRVTLRCSPRSGDLSVYWYQQSLDQGLQFLIQYYNGEERAKGNILERFSAQQFPDLHSELNLSSLELGDSALYFCASSGGLRNSPLHFGNGTRLTVT.

This sequence joins TRBV7-9 and TRBJ2-2; D gene uncertain. V was trimmed by 5 bases and J by 5 bases, leaving 12 bases between them. This CDR3 is built from 14 residues. Germline V gene lookup returns CDR1 SEHNR and CDR2 FQNEAQ (reference sequence). The DNA of the CDR3 is TGTGCCAGCAGCGACAACCCAGGTACCGGGGAGCTGTTTTTT. It translates to CASSDNPGTGELFF.

This clonotype was observed a handful of times. This chain uses TRBV19 with TRBJ2-1; a weak D match, TRBD2 (6 bases). V dropped 5 bases and J dropped 9 bases, with 20 bases sitting between them. The CDR3 consists of 15 residues. Germline V lookup: CDR1 LNHDA, CDR2 SQIVND (reference sequence). The CDR3 bases are TGTGCCAGTAGTGTGGGGGGAGGCTTTGCAATTGAGCAGTTCTTC. Its protein product is CASSVGGGFAIEQFF.

This clonotype has only a few counts. The chain combines TRBV7-8 with TRBJ2-5; D may be TRBD1 (6 bases). This CDR3 contains 14 residues. V was pared by 2 bases and J by 1 base, with 8 bases between. The germline V gene has CDR1 SGHVS and CDR2 FQNEAQ. CDR3 sequence reads: CASSLKDSQETQYF. The CDR3 nucleotides read TGTGCCAGCAGCTTAAAGGACAGCCAAGAGACCCAGTACTTC.

Many counts were recorded for this clonotype. The chain joins TRBV10-3 to TRBJ2-5; 10 bases line up with TRBD2. V lost 8 bases to trimming and J lost 4 bases; unmatched junction nucleotides: 10. Per the germline V gene, CDR1 is ENHRY and CDR2 is SYGVKD. The CDR3 length is 15 residues. The CDR3 is CAISGASGSRETQYF. As DNA, the CDR3 is TGTGCCATCTCAGGGGCTAGCGGGAGTCGAGAGACCCAGTACTTC.

V usage is TRBV6-1 and J usage is TRBJ1-3; D is unclear. Germline CDR1 and CDR2: MNHNS and SASEGT. V gave up 6 bases and J gave up 0 bases, with 15 bases separating them. The CDR3 is 16 residues long. DNA of the CDR3: TGTGCCAGCAGCCGCCGGACCAAGCCCTCTGGAAACACCATATATTTT. Protein sequence: CASSRRTKPSGNTIYF.

This clonotype was counted at least ten times. The gene calls are TRBV7-3 and TRBJ1-2; no clear D. The length of the CDR3 is 12 residues. Germline CDR1 and CDR2: SGHTA and FQGTGA. CDR3 bases: TGTGTCCGCGTCGGGCCAGTCTATGGCTACACCTTC. It is translated as CVRVGPVYGYTF. Drawing the rest from reference TRBV7-3 and TRBJ1-2, the complete variable domain is GAGVSQTPSNKVTEKGKYVELRCDPISGHTALYWYRQSLGQGPEFLIYFQGTGAADDSGLPNDRFFAVRPEGSVSTLKIQRTERGDSAVYLCVRVGPVYGYTFGSGTRLTVV.

This clonotype was detected a few times. Since no conserved phenylalanine or tryptophan closes the CDR3, a read error is the likely cause. The chain joins TRBV7-9 to TRBJ2-1; TRBD2 might be the D (5 bases). Trimming cost V 4 bases and J 9 bases, with 16 bases left between them. CDR1 and CDR2 (germline): SEHNR, FQNEAQ (reference sequence). The CDR3 spans 14 residues. CDR3 in amino acids: CASSSGEGWGEQFS. The CDR3 DNA sequence: TGTGCCAGCAGCTCAGGCGAGGGCTGGGGTGAGCAGTTCTCC.

This clonotype was counted at least ten times. This sequence joins TRBV20-1 and TRBJ1-1, with D perhaps matching TRBD1 (6 bases). Germline V gene data show CDR1 as DFQATT and CDR2 as SNEGSKA (reference sequence). The CDR3 runs to 13 residues. Trimming stripped 3 bases from V and 4 bases from J, with 12 bases between. CDR3: CSASKSRGTEAFF. In DNA form, the CDR3 reads TGCAGTGCTAGTAAGTCCAGGGGCACTGAAGCTTTCTTT.

This clonotype was counted at least ten times. The chain carries TRBV6-4 and TRBJ2-3, with 12 bases that match TRBD1. V dropped 6 bases and J dropped 5; count of bases not matched to a gene: 6. The CDR3 extends over 15 amino acids. Per germline, CDR1 MRHNA and CDR2 SNTAGT. The CDR3: CASSPGTGGGDTQYF. CDR3 nucleotides: TGTGCCAGCAGCCCCGGGACAGGGGGCGGAGATACGCAGTATTTT.

Comments on this clonotype: The CDR3 does not close with the conserved phenylalanine or tryptophan, likely indicating a read error. The chain carries TRBV3-1 and TRBJ2-1, with TRBD2 matching 12 bases. Germline V gene data show CDR1 as LGHDT and CDR2 as YNNKEL (reference sequence). Trimming cost V 1 base and J 4 bases; bases outside gene matches: 11. The CDR3 is 19 amino acids. CDR3 coding DNA: TGTGCCAGCAGCCAAGCAACCCCGACTAGCGGGAGCCTTTACAATGAGCAGTTCCTC. This gives the protein CASSQATPTSGSLYNEQFL.

The V call is TRBV29-1, the J call TRBJ2-7, with 9 bases fitting TRBD1. The V gene's germline CDR1 is SQVTM and CDR2 ANQGSEA. The CDR3 is 14 residues long. Trimming at V came to 1 base and at J to 6 bases, leaving 7 bases not matched to a gene. The CDR3 bases are TGCAGCGTTGAAGGACAGGGGGTCCGAGGCGAGCAGTACTTC. Its protein is CSVEGQGVRGEQYF.

The chain links TRBV6-2 or TRBV6-3 to TRBJ1-2; D is unclear. Germline lookup yields CDR1 MNHEY and CDR2 SVGEGT. The CDR3 is 11 residues long. Trimming removed 6 bases at V and 5 bases at J, with 7 bases between. CDR3 region: CASSLRYGYTF. Here the CDR3 DNA reads TGTGCCAGCAGCCTTCGATATGGCTACACCTTC.

This clonotype showed up many times. The chain is built from TRBV7-6 and TRBJ2-7, with 11 bases lining up with TRBD2. J lost 3 bases, V lost 7 bases, and 20 bases had no gene match. Germline loops: CDR1 SGHVS, CDR2 FNYEAQ. CDR3 length equals 19 residues. CDR3 in amino acids: CASTKLVPELAGDVYEQYF. In DNA form, the CDR3 reads TGTGCCAGCACCAAGCTTGTGCCGGAACTAGCGGGAGACGTCTACGAGCAGTACTTC.

This sequence joins TRBV15 and TRBJ2-2; perhaps TRBD2 as D (6 bases). Germline-derived CDR1 and CDR2 are LNHNV and YYDKDF (reference sequence). This CDR3 is 15 amino acids long. V gave up 1 base and J gave up 3 bases, with 9 bases separating them. In DNA, the CDR3 is TGTGCCACCAGCAGAGTGGGGGGTTACACCGGGGAGCTGTTTTTT. The encoded protein is CATSRVGGYTGELFF.

At least ten counts were recorded for this clonotype. This chain uses TRBV20-1 with TRBJ2-5; 8 bases align to TRBD1. The CDR3 covers 15 residues. J was trimmed by 6 bases and V by 2 bases; bases with no gene match: 11. CDR1 DFQATT and CDR2 SNEGSKA come from the germline V gene (reference sequence). The CDR3 DNA reads as TGCAGTGCTAGACCTCCGACAGGGGACGGAAAGACCCAGTACTTC. Protein product: CSARPPTGDGKTQYF.

This clonotype was seen many times. The chain has TRBV6-1 and TRBJ2-5; 7 bases align to TRBD2. The CDR3 covers 14 residues. In germline, CDR1 is MNHNS, CDR2 SASEGT. The V segment lost 6 bases and the J segment 9 bases; nucleotides outside the gene matches: 13. CDR3 in DNA: TGTGCCAGCAGCGTGACTAGCTCATTCCTGGCCCAGTACTTC. It translates to CASSVTSSFLAQYF.

This clonotype was seen at least ten times. The genes are TRBV7-9 and TRBJ1-1; unclear D gene. Trimming took 2 bases from V and 1 from J, leaving 5 bases between them. CDR1 is SEHNR and CDR2 is FQNEAQ in the germline V gene (reference sequence). The CDR3 runs 13 residues. The CDR3 spells CASSLIENTEAFF. Written as DNA, the CDR3 is TGTGCCAGCAGCTTAATCGAGAACACTGAAGCTTTCTTT.

This clonotype came up many times. V usage is TRBV28 and J usage is TRBJ2-1; no clear D. V dropped 7 bases and J dropped 5 bases, with 12 bases sitting between them. The length of the CDR3 is 13 residues. CDR1 MDHEN and CDR2 SYDVKM come from the germline V gene. DNA for the CDR3: TGTGCCAGCAATGGCGGTTCTCACAATGAGCAGTTCTTC. Amino acid sequence: CASNGGSHNEQFF.

Turning to this clonotype: This may arise from a read error, as a much more abundant clone is one base away. DNA for the CDR3: TGCAGTGCTGGGAGACTGGGGGACTATGGCTACACCTTC. This sequence encodes CSAGRLGDYGYTF. The chain combines TRBV20-1 with TRBJ1-2, with a weak D call TRBD1 (5 bases). Germline values: CDR1 DFQATT, CDR2 SNEGSKA (reference sequence). V was clipped by 5 bases and J by 3 bases, with 13 bases between them. The CDR3 is made up of 13 amino acids.

This clonotype was detected a few times. The V gene is TRBV3-1, the J gene TRBJ2-1; perhaps D is TRBD1 or TRBD2 (6 bases each). The germline CDR1 and CDR2 sequences are LGHDT and YNNKEL (reference sequence). Between the trimmed V and J ends, which lost 3 bases and 6 bases, there was a span of 18 bases. The CDR3 is made up of 16 amino acids. CDR3 residues: CASSQGGGGFGNEQFF. As DNA, the CDR3 is TGTGCCAGCAGCCAGGGAGGAGGGGGATTCGGCAATGAGCAGTTCTTC.

This clonotype was picked up a small number of times. This clone may be a read error of a much larger clone one base away. Because it lacks the conserved phenylalanine or tryptophan at the end, this CDR3 is likely a read error. Because the CDR3's place on the DNA is in doubt, the DNA is left out and the CDR3 is given as listed by TCRdb. V usage is TRBV28 and J usage is TRBJ2-7; the DNA was not used to check the table's D call, TRBD2. Germline CDR1 MDHEN, CDR2 SYDVKM. Ends included, the CDR3 has 11 residues. The CDR3 protein is CASSAGLVSNA.